These 15 T cell receptor beta chains originate from one sample sequenced in a study of radiation and T cells in renal cell carcinoma. Noted time point: blood 2 weeks post-SBRT. Stated treatment: 15 Gy SBRT to primary tumor, nephrectomy 4 weeks later. The assay was immunoSEQ multiplex PCR, and TCRdb's table has in-frame clones only and misses some. The table has around 70,000 clones, about 80% seen once. Sequencing used blood, obtained from a patient whose treatment included radiotherapy and nephrectomy. The receptors originated from a man in his sixties with renal cell carcinoma.

The chain links TRBV5-6 to TRBJ2-7; 8 bases match TRBD2. J lost 3 bases, V lost 3 bases, and 11 bases had no gene match. Germline V gene data show CDR1 as SGHDT and CDR2 as YYEEEE. This CDR3 has 16 amino acids. The CDR3: CASSYPGLGNNYEQYF. As DNA, the CDR3 is TGTGCCAGCAGCTATCCGGGACTAGGGAACAACTACGAGCAGTACTTC.

The rearrangement links TRBV7-2 to TRBJ2-7, with D perhaps given as TRBD1 or TRBD2 (6 bases each). Germline CDR1 SGHTA, CDR2 FQGNSA. V was trimmed by 1 base and J by 3 bases, leaving 13 bases between them. The CDR3 spans 15 residues. DNA of the CDR3: TGTGCCAGCAGCTTAGAGGGGGGCTTCTTCTACGAGCAGTACTTC. Its translation is CASSLEGGFFYEQYF.

This clone appeared a single time. V and J are TRBV6-1 and TRBJ2-3; TRBD2 matches 7 bases. The CDR3 is 15 amino acids. The junction had 5 bases not matched to a gene; V was cut back by 4 bases and J by 1 base. Germline-derived CDR1 and CDR2 are MNHNS and SASEGT. The CDR3 loop reads CASSGAGEGTDTQYF. The CDR3 bases are TGTGCCAGCAGTGGGGCGGGAGAGGGCACAGATACGCAGTATTTT.

V is TRBV29-1 and J is TRBJ2-5; D is unresolved. V was pared by 0 bases and J by 0 bases, with 8 bases between. The germline V gene has CDR1 SQVTM and CDR2 ANQGSEA. The CDR3 length is 14 residues. CDR3 nucleotides: TGCAGCGTTGAAGATTGGGGAAACCAAGAGACCCAGTACTTC. It is translated as CSVEDWGNQETQYF.

The chain carries TRBV9 and TRBJ2-1; no reliable D call. V was shortened by 0 bases and J by 6 bases, with 13 bases between the two germline ends. Germline loops: CDR1 SGDLS, CDR2 YYNGEE. This CDR3 spans 15 amino acids. The CDR3 sequence is CASSVGPRTPNEQFF. In DNA form, the CDR3 reads TGTGCCAGCAGCGTAGGGCCTAGAACCCCCAATGAGCAGTTCTTC.

This clone was picked up one time. This chain links TRBV28 with TRBJ2-7, with 10 nucleotides matching TRBD1. Per germline, CDR1 MDHEN and CDR2 SYDVKM. CDR3 size: 15 residues. V trimming: 7 bases; J trimming: 1 base; junction bases outside the gene matches: 7. CDR3 in amino acids: CASTAGQGVSYEQYF. CDR3 in DNA: TGTGCCAGCACCGCCGGACAGGGGGTATCCTACGAGCAGTACTTC.

The chain links TRBV28 to TRBJ1-1; D ambiguous. Trimming shortened V by 5 bases and J by 4 bases, and 11 bases separated the two germline ends. CDR3 length equals 13 residues. The germline V gene encodes CDR1 MDHEN and CDR2 SYDVKM. The CDR3 here is CASSPTGGTEAFF. Here the CDR3 DNA reads TGTGCCAGCAGTCCTACGGGTGGCACTGAAGCTTTCTTT.

This clone has just one count. This rearrangement joins TRBV5-1 to TRBJ2-7; TRBD1 agrees at 9 bases. Germline trimming cut 4 bases from V and 7 bases from J; bases unmatched to any gene: 9. CDR3 size: 14 residues. Germline V gives CDR1 SGHRS, CDR2 YFSETQ. The CDR3 protein is CASSLGTGRGEQYF. CDR3 coding DNA: TGCGCCAGCAGCCTTGGGACAGGGCGAGGAGAGCAGTACTTC. The full variable domain, its missing parts supplied by reference TRBV5-1 and TRBJ2-7, is KAGVTQTPRYLIKTRGQQVTLSCSPISGHRSVSWYQQTPGQGLQFLFEYFSETQRNKGNFPGRFSGRQFSNSRSEMNVSTLELGDSALYLCASSLGTGRGEQYFGPGTRLTVT.

This chain connects TRBV15 to TRBJ1-4; 9 nucleotides agree with TRBD1. The CDR3 spans 18 residues. Germline V gene data show CDR1 as LNHNV and CDR2 as YYDKDF (reference sequence). Unmatched junction bases numbered 12, after V lost 4 bases and J lost 3 bases. CDR3 sequence: CATSTNIYRGRANEKLFF. The DNA of the CDR3 is TGTGCCACCAGCACCAACATTTACAGGGGGCGTGCTAATGAAAAACTGTTTTTT.

In DNA, the CDR3 is TGTGCCAGCAGCCAAGAGACCCAGTACTTC. It codes for CASSQETQYF. The chain joins TRBV2 to TRBJ2-5; D remains ambiguous. Trimming left V 6 bases short and J 1 base short, with 0 bases between. Germline CDR1 is SNHLY and CDR2 is FYNNEI. The CDR3 extends over 10 amino acids.

This chain joins TRBV27 and TRBJ2-7; D may be TRBD1 or TRBD2 (5 bases each). The CDR3 sequence is 16 residues long. Germline V gene lookup returns CDR1 MNHEY and CDR2 SMNVEV (reference sequence). V was cut by 7 bases and J by 6 bases, with 25 bases left in between. The CDR3: CASTPLSKWDQAEQYF. For the CDR3, the DNA is TGTGCCAGCACCCCATTGAGCAAGTGGGACCAAGCCGAGCAGTACTTC.

The rearrangement links TRBV4-1 to TRBJ2-1; 7 nucleotides align to TRBD1. Germline CDR1 is MGHRA and CDR2 is YSYEKL. V lost 5 bases, J lost 6 bases, and 10 bases stayed unmatched. This CDR3 contains 15 residues. CDR3 protein: CASSLRGTASNEQFF. CDR3 nucleotide sequence: TGCGCCAGCAGCTTGCGAGGGACAGCATCCAATGAGCAGTTCTTC.

This clone was seen more than once but under ten times. The chain is built from TRBV19 and TRBJ1-1; D is unresolved. The CDR3 contains 13 residues. CDR1 LNHDA and CDR2 SQIVND come from the germline V gene (reference sequence). Trimming left V 7 bases short and J 5 bases short, with 14 bases between. The CDR3 sequence: CASTSNPGTEAFF. As DNA, the CDR3 is TGTGCCAGTACCTCCAATCCGGGAACTGAAGCTTTCTTT. Based on the CDR3 plus reference TRBV19 and TRBJ1-1, the full variable domain is DGGITQSPKYLFRKEGQNVTLSCEQNLNHDAMYWYRQDPGQGLRLIYYSQIVNDFQKGDIAEGYSVSREKKESFPLTVTSAQKNPTAFYLCASTSNPGTEAFFGQGTRLTVV.

The chain employs TRBV5-8 and TRBJ2-5; 14 bases agree with TRBD2. J gave up 4 bases and V 3 bases, and 2 bases lay outside the gene matches. This CDR3 has 15 residues. Germline CDR1 and CDR2: SGHTS and YDEGEE. This CDR3 reads CASSSGLAGVETQYF. The CDR3 bases are TGTGCCAGCAGCTCGGGACTAGCGGGAGTAGAGACCCAGTACTTC.

This rearrangement joins TRBV27 to TRBJ1-1; 8 nucleotides agree with TRBD1. The germline V gene has CDR1 MNHEY and CDR2 SMNVEV (reference sequence). CDR3 size: 15 residues. V dropped 5 bases and J dropped 4; count of bases not matched to a gene: 9. The CDR3 sequence: CASSLDRGGSTEAFF. The CDR3 DNA reads as TGTGCCAGCAGTCTCGACAGGGGTGGAAGCACTGAAGCTTTCTTT.